These 29 T cell receptor beta chains came from one sample sequenced in a study of beta chain features in type 1 diabetes. Points from the study as a whole: Type 1 diabetes patients had TCRB CDR3s that were shorter (moderately but significantly so) in all four CD4+ subsets.

The antigens of these receptors remain unknown. Expressed TCRB transcripts were sequenced because the isolated RNA had all been reverse transcribed beforehand. Assay: immunoSEQ multiplex PCR; the TCRdb copy retains only in-frame clones and omits some. The sample holds 150,000 to 190,000 clones, 10% to 13% seen once. The specimen sequenced was central memory CD4+ T cells from blood. The receptors here all came from a man younger than 40 with type 1 diabetes.

V and J are TRBV28 and TRBJ2-6; D gene unclear. CDR3 length: 14 residues. Germline assignment: CDR1 MDHEN and CDR2 SYDVKM. Trimming removed 7 bases from V and 0 bases from J, with 7 bases in between. The CDR3 protein is CASNTFSGANVLTF. The CDR3 DNA sequence: TGTGCCAGCAATACATTCTCTGGGGCCAACGTCCTGACTTTC.

The chain joins TRBV9 to TRBJ1-1, with unresolved D. The length of the CDR3 is 13 residues. The germline V gene has CDR1 SGDLS and CDR2 YYNGEE. Trimming took 1 base from V and 2 from J, leaving 6 bases between them. The CDR3 region is CASSVTSNTEAFF. CDR3 DNA: TGTGCCAGCAGCGTAACCAGTAACACTGAAGCTTTCTTT.

The chain joins TRBV7-9 to TRBJ2-1; TRBD1 aligns across 9 bases. Looked up from germline, CDR1 is SEHNR and CDR2 is FQNEAQ (reference sequence). The V segment lost 5 bases and the J segment 9 bases; nucleotides outside the gene matches: 5. The CDR3 spans 13 residues. CDR3 protein: CASSVLQGAEQFF. The CDR3 DNA sequence: TGTGCCAGCAGCGTACTACAGGGGGCTGAGCAGTTCTTC.

The chain uses TRBV9 and TRBJ2-3, with TRBD2 identical over 10 bases. The CDR3 extends over 17 amino acids. The J segment lost 6 bases and the V segment lost 4 bases, leaving 14 bases of the junction unmatched. Germline V lookup: CDR1 SGDLS, CDR2 YYNGEE. The CDR3 protein is CASSSTGLSSGSDTQYF. The CDR3 DNA sequence: TGTGCCAGCAGCTCCACAGGGCTGTCTAGCGGGAGCGATACGCAGTATTTT.

The chain recombines TRBV5-1 with TRBJ2-1; the D gene is possibly TRBD2 (5 bases). The V and J ends lost 7 bases and 0 bases respectively, with 14 bases between them. The CDR3 has 15 amino acids. Germline CDR1 and CDR2: SGHRS and YFSETQ. As DNA, the CDR3 is TGCGCCAGCCGGGAACCCACGGCCTCCTACAATGAGCAGTTCTTC. It yields the protein CASREPTASYNEQFF.

The genes are TRBV18 and TRBJ2-7, with 7 bases matching TRBD1. The length of the CDR3 is 14 residues. Germline CDR1 and CDR2: KGHSH and LQKENI. V gave up 8 bases and J gave up 3 bases; unmatched junction bases: 10. The CDR3 bases are TGTGCCAGCACAGCGAACCGGGACAGCTACGAGCAGTACTTC. It specifies CASTANRDSYEQYF.

There are a few counts of this clone. This sequence joins TRBV19 and TRBJ1-5, with D possibly matching TRBD1 (5 bases). The V end was cut by 5 bases, the J end by 6 bases, with 8 bases between. This CDR3 spans 12 amino acids. CDR1 LNHDA and CDR2 SQIVND come from the germline V gene (reference sequence). Here the CDR3 reads CASSVGGQPQHF. In DNA form, the CDR3 reads TGTGCCAGTAGTGTCGGGGGTCAGCCCCAGCATTTT.

This clone was picked up a small number of times. The chain uses TRBV7-2 and TRBJ2-1; 10 nucleotides match TRBD2. The germline gives CDR1 SGHTA, CDR2 FQGNSA. The CDR3 is 15 residues long. The V gene end was trimmed by 4 bases and the J gene end by 10 bases; junction bases not matched to a gene: 10. The CDR3, as DNA: TGTGCCAGCAGCTCGCCGGGACTAGCGAATTACGAGCAGTTCTTC. Translated, it gives CASSSPGLANYEQFF.

This clone was counted between two and nine times. The J gene is TRBJ1-2, the V gene TRBV7-3; 7 nucleotides line up with TRBD1. The ends lost 5 bases at V and 5 bases at J; junction bases unmatched: 5. This CDR3 has 13 amino acids. Germline CDR1 reads SGHTA; CDR2 reads FQGTGA. The CDR3 DNA reads TGTGCCAGCAGCGACAGGGCCGGGTATGGCTACACCTTC. Translated, it gives CASSDRAGYGYTF.

This clone showed up many times. The rearrangement joins TRBV29-1 to TRBJ2-1; tentative D call: TRBD2 (6 bases). The CDR3 runs 14 residues. Trimming removed 7 bases at V and 4 bases at J, with 17 bases between. The germline V gene has CDR1 SQVTM and CDR2 ANQGSEA. The CDR3 sequence: CSGCGDCQYNEQFF. DNA of the CDR3: TGCAGCGGGTGCGGGGACTGTCAGTACAATGAGCAGTTCTTC.

This clone turned up a few times. Compared with germline, one end of the junction differs, possibly owing to a read error. The rearrangement links TRBV4-2 to TRBJ2-7; 9 bases match TRBD1. The CDR3 runs 15 residues. Per germline, CDR1 LGHNA and CDR2 YNFKEQ. In DNA, the CDR3 is TGTGCCAGCAGCCACCGGGACAGGGTATCCTCCGAGCAGTACTTC. Translating gives CASSHRDRVSSEQYF.

The V call is TRBV5-1, the J call TRBJ2-2; TRBD2 might be the D (6 bases). Germline values: CDR1 SGHRS, CDR2 YFSETQ. Deletions cut 7 bases from V and 1 base from J, with 11 bases between. The CDR3 is 14 amino acids. CDR3 DNA: TGCGCCAGCGATGGGGGGATGAACACCGGGGAGCTGTTTTTT. Translating gives CASDGGMNTGELFF. Complete variable domain (other parts from reference TRBV5-1 and TRBJ2-2): KAGVTQTPRYLIKTRGQQVTLSCSPISGHRSVSWYQQTPGQGLQFLFEYFSETQRNKGNFPGRFSGRQFSNSRSEMNVSTLELGDSALYLCASDGGMNTGELFFGEGSRLTVL.

The chain carries TRBV5-1 and TRBJ2-7; 11 bases align to TRBD2. The CDR3 totals 17 residues. CDR1 and CDR2 (germline): SGHRS, YFSETQ. Losses at the gene ends were 3 bases for V and 1 base for J; bases not matched to a gene: 9. As DNA, the CDR3 is TGCGCCAGCAGCTCCCCCCTTGGGACTAGCGGATCCTACGAGCAGTACTTC. Amino acid sequence: CASSSPLGTSGSYEQYF.

This clone was counted between two and nine times. The V and J genes are TRBV29-1 and TRBJ2-3, with D possibly being TRBD2 (5 bases). This CDR3 is 12 amino acids long. The ends were cut back, 5 bases at V and 3 bases at J, with 9 bases in the middle. Germline-derived CDR1 and CDR2 are SQVTM and ANQGSEA. CDR3 residues: CSVYGKTDTQYF. The CDR3 nucleotides are TGCAGCGTTTACGGGAAGACAGATACGCAGTATTTT.

The chain links TRBV28 to TRBJ2-7; D possibly corresponds to TRBD2 (6 bases). This CDR3 is 13 amino acids long. Trimming took off 6 bases at V and 2 bases at J, with 11 bases between the two ends. From germline, CDR1 is MDHEN and CDR2 SYDVKM. The CDR3: CASSIAVPYEQYF. CDR3 in DNA: TGTGCCAGCAGCATAGCGGTGCCCTACGAGCAGTACTTC.

V usage is TRBV11-2 and J usage is TRBJ2-5; TRBD1 aligns across 7 bases. Germline loops: CDR1 SGHAT, CDR2 FQNNGV. CDR3 length: 15 amino acids. With 5 bases clipped from V and 5 bases from J, the junction kept 11 bases outside the gene matches. The CDR3 sequence is CASSQKLGTEETQYF. The CDR3 bases are TGTGCCAGCAGCCAAAAATTGGGGACAGAGGAGACCCAGTACTTC. Together with reference TRBV11-2 and TRBJ2-5, the CDR3 gives the full variable domain: EAGVAQSPRYKIIEKRQSVAFWCNPISGHATLYWYQQILGQGPKLLIQFQNNGVVDDSQLPKDRFSAERLKGVDSTLKIQPAKLEDSAVYLCASSQKLGTEETQYFGPGTRLLVL.

The V gene is TRBV28, the J gene TRBJ2-7; 8 bases agree with TRBD1. After removal of 7 bases from V and 3 bases from J, the junction contained 8 bases not matched to a gene. The CDR3 spans 14 residues. Germline values: CDR1 MDHEN, CDR2 SYDVKM. The chain's CDR3 is CASTLAGTGYEQYF. CDR3 coding DNA: TGTGCCAGCACCTTAGCCGGGACAGGCTACGAGCAGTACTTC. The full variable domain, with the rest looked up from reference TRBV28 and TRBJ2-7, is DVKVTQSSRYLVKRTGEKVFLECVQDMDHENMFWYRQDPGLGLRLIYFSYDVKMKEKGDIPEGYSVSREKKERFSLILESASTNQTSMYLCASTLAGTGYEQYFGPGTRLTVT.

The chain's CDR3 is CAWSKASDTQYF. As DNA, the CDR3 is TGTGCCTGGAGTAAAGCATCGGATACGCAGTATTTT. The chain has TRBV30 and TRBJ2-3; D not resolved. This CDR3 contains 12 residues. Between the trimmed V and J ends, which lost 2 bases and 6 bases, there was a span of 9 bases. Germline CDR1 reads GTSNPN; CDR2 reads SVGIG (reference sequence).

This chain joins TRBV27 and TRBJ2-3; D may be TRBD2 (6 bases). This CDR3 is built from 15 residues. Germline CDR1 is MNHEY and CDR2 is SMNVEV (reference sequence). The V and J ends lost 6 bases and 2 bases respectively, with 15 bases between them. Here the CDR3 reads CASSLIWGDTDTQYF. The CDR3 DNA sequence: TGTGCCAGCAGCTTGATATGGGGGGACACAGATACGCAGTATTTT.

The chain couples TRBV5-1 to TRBJ2-3; 11 bases match TRBD2. The CDR3 sequence is 16 residues long. Per germline, CDR1 SGHRS and CDR2 YFSETQ. V gave up 0 bases and J gave up 6 bases; unmatched junction bases: 6. CDR3 sequence reads: CASSLDTSGSVDTQYF. CDR3 in DNA: TGCGCCAGCAGCTTGGATACTAGCGGGAGTGTTGATACGCAGTATTTT.

CDR3 in DNA: TGTGCCAGCAGCCGGACAGGGATTCTGACTGAAGCTTTCTTT. Translating it yields CASSRTGILTEAFF. The V call is TRBV28, the J call TRBJ1-1; 8 bases line up with TRBD1. The germline V gene encodes CDR1 MDHEN and CDR2 SYDVKM. The CDR3 has 14 residues. V shed 6 bases, J shed 5 bases, and the junction held 8 bases outside the gene matches.

The chain links TRBV6-1 to TRBJ1-4; D may be TRBD1 (5 bases). The germline V gene encodes CDR1 MNHNS and CDR2 SASEGT. The CDR3 is made up of 15 amino acids. Between the trimmed V and J ends, which lost 4 bases and 7 bases, there was a span of 16 bases. In DNA form, the CDR3 reads TGTGCCAGCAGTGGGGGCAGTCGGTTGGGTGAAAAACTGTTTTTT. Its translation is CASSGGSRLGEKLFF.

The chain uses TRBV5-1 and TRBJ1-2; D remains unclear. CDR3 size: 14 residues. Germline V gene sequence: CDR1 SGHRS, CDR2 YFSETQ. The V gene lost 3 bases and the J gene lost 8 bases, with 17 bases spanning the gap. The CDR3 here is CASSSRPGEGGYTF. Written as DNA, the CDR3 is TGCGCCAGCAGCTCCCGCCCGGGAGAAGGGGGCTACACCTTC.

This chain joins TRBV18 and TRBJ2-7; weak D call: TRBD1 (5 bases). CDR3 size: 13 residues. V was cut by 2 bases and J by 5 bases, with 10 bases left in between. Germline V gene sequence: CDR1 KGHSH, CDR2 LQKENI. The CDR3 bases are TGTGCCAGCTCACCAGTCAGCAGGGACGAGCAGTACTTC. Translation gives CASSPVSRDEQYF.

The gene calls are TRBV7-9 and TRBJ2-5, with 15 bases that match TRBD2. The CDR3 runs 15 residues. After removal of 8 bases from V and 4 bases from J, the junction contained 5 bases not matched to a gene. Per the germline V gene, CDR1 is SEHNR and CDR2 is FQNEAQ (reference sequence). Here the CDR3 reads CASRMGLAGGETQYF. In DNA form, the CDR3 reads TGTGCCAGCCGCATGGGACTAGCGGGAGGAGAGACCCAGTACTTC.

This clone was picked up a small number of times. The chain employs TRBV5-6 and TRBJ2-7; D not resolved. This CDR3 region has 13 residues. CDR1 and CDR2 (germline): SGHDT, YYEEEE. Trimming removed 0 bases from V and 6 bases from J, with 10 bases in between. This chain's CDR3 is CASSLGSVAEQYF. The CDR3 DNA sequence: TGTGCCAGCAGCTTGGGATCGGTTGCCGAGCAGTACTTC.

This clone was found a few times. This chain's CDR3 is CASGLGLDTQYF. Here the CDR3 DNA reads TGTGCCAGCGGGCTGGGTTTGGATACGCAGTATTTT. This chain links TRBV2 with TRBJ2-3; D uncertain. Germline V gene sequence: CDR1 SNHLY, CDR2 FYNNEI. V was trimmed by 8 bases and J by 6 bases, leaving 12 bases between them. CDR3 size: 12 residues.

This clone was detected a few times. The chain couples TRBV5-4 to TRBJ2-1; 8 bases line up with TRBD1. The CDR3 is 15 residues long. CDR1 and CDR2 from the germline V gene are SGHNT and YYREEE (reference sequence). V was pared by 2 bases and J by 5 bases, with 6 bases of the junction left unmatched. CDR3 nucleotide sequence: TGTGCCAGCAGCTTCCAGGGGGCGCAAGACAATGAGCAGTTCTTC. Protein product: CASSFQGAQDNEQFF.

V is TRBV27 and J is TRBJ2-5; 10 nucleotides align to TRBD1. V gave up 6 bases and J gave up 6 bases; unmatched junction bases: 13. Germline lookup yields CDR1 MNHEY and CDR2 SMNVEV (reference sequence). CDR3 size: 16 residues. The CDR3, as DNA: TGTGCCAGCAGCTCCGGGACAGGGGAGCATTGGAAGACCCAGTACTTC. Residues: CASSSGTGEHWKTQYF.